These 3 T cell receptor beta chains were all obtained from the same sample, sequenced in a study of blood T cell repertoires in COVID-19. The assay was immunoSEQ multiplex PCR, and TCRdb's table has in-frame clones only and misses some. The profile shows 85,000 to 100,000 clones, just over 85% of them singletons. Sequencing was done on a sample of peripheral blood. These receptors were obtained from a woman in her sixties or seventies in a cohort sampled during active or convalescent COVID-19.

This chain links TRBV29-1 with TRBJ2-5, with 11 bases fitting TRBD2. This CDR3 contains 12 residues. Germline CDR1 reads SQVTM; CDR2 reads ANQGSEA. V shed 6 bases, J shed 5 bases, and the junction held 2 bases outside the gene matches. CDR3 sequence reads: CSVRTSGETQYF. The CDR3, as DNA: TGCAGCGTCCGGACTAGCGGGGAGACCCAGTACTTC.

This rearrangement joins TRBV12-3 or TRBV12-4 to TRBJ2-7, with a possible D match to TRBD1 (6 bases). CDR3 length equals 13 residues. V was trimmed by 7 bases and J by 7 bases, leaving 17 bases between them. For the CDR3, the DNA is TGTGCCAGCACTGTTATGACAGGCAAGGAGCAGTACTTC. Encoded protein: CASTVMTGKEQYF.

This chain joins TRBV10-2 and TRBJ2-7; 7 bases align to TRBD1. V shed 4 bases, J shed 4 bases, and the junction held 7 bases outside the gene matches. Germline values: CDR1 WSHSY, CDR2 SAAADI. This CDR3 contains 14 residues. The CDR3 is CASSAETGSYEQYF. The CDR3 region has the DNA TGCGCCAGCAGTGCAGAGACAGGGTCGTACGAGCAGTACTTC.